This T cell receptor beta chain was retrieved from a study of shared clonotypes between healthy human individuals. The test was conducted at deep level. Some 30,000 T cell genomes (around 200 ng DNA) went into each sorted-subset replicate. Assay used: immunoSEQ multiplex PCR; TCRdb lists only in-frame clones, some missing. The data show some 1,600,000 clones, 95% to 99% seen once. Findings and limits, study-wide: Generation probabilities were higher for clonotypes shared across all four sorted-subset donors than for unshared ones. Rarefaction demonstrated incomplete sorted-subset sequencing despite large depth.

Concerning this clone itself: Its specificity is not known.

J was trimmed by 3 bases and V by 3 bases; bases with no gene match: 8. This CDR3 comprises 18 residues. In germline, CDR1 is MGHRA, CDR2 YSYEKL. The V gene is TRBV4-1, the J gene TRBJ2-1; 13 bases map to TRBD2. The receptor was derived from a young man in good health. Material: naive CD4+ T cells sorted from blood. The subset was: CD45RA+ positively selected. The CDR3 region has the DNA TGCGCCAGCAGCCAGGCCCCACTAGCGGGAGGGCTCTACAATGAGCAGTTCTTC. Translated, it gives CASSQAPLAGGLYNEQFF.